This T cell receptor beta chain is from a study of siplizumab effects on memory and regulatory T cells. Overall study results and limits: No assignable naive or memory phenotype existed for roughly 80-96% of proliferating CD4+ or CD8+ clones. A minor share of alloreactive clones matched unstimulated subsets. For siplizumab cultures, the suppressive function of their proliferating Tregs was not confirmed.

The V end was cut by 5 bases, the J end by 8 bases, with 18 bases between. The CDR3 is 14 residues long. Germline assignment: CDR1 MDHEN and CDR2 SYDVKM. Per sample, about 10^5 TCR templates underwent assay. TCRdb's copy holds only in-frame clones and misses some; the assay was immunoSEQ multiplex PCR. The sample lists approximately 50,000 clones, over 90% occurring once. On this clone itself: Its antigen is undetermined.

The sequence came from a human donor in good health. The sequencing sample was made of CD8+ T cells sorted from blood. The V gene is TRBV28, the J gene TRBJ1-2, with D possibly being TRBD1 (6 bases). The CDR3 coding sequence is TGTGCCAGCAGTGACCTTACAGGGTTTGGCGGCTACACCTTC. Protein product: CASSDLTGFGGYTF.